This TCR beta chain is drawn from a study of blood T cell repertoires in COVID-19. On the study more broadly: Sites in the United States, Italy and Spain provided acute and convalescent COVID-19 samples. From T cells, B-cell-depleted T cells, or PBMCs came the material, which was cDNA or gDNA.

Authors' processing steps: Reference gene primer amplification gave nucleated cell count estimates. Only in-frame clones appear in the TCRdb table, and some are missing; sequencing was by immunoSEQ multiplex PCR. The DNA gave D and trimming, while V, J and clone size come from that table. The sample yields some 250,000 clones, approximately 90% seen once. Germline CDR1 is SQVTM and CDR2 is ANQGSEA. The CDR3 runs 13 residues. This sequence joins TRBV29-1 and TRBJ2-1, with 7 bases aligning to TRBD1. This TCR came from a woman between 40 and 50 years old who had recovered from COVID-19. What was sequenced was peripheral blood. CDR3 bases: TGCAGTCAGGGGGTTCCCTCCTACAATGAGCAGTTCTTC. This translates into CSQGVPSYNEQFF.